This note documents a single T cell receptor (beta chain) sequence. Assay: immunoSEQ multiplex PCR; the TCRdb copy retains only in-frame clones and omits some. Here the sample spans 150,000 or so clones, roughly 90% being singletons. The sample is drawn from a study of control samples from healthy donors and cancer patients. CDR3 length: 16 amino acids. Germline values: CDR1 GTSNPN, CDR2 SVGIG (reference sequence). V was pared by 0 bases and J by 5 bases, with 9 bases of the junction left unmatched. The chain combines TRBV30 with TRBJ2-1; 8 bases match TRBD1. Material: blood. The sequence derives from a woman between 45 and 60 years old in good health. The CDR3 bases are TGTGCCTGGAGTGTACCCGGGACAGGAAAGAACAATGAGCAGTTCTTC. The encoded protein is CAWSVPGTGKNNEQFF.